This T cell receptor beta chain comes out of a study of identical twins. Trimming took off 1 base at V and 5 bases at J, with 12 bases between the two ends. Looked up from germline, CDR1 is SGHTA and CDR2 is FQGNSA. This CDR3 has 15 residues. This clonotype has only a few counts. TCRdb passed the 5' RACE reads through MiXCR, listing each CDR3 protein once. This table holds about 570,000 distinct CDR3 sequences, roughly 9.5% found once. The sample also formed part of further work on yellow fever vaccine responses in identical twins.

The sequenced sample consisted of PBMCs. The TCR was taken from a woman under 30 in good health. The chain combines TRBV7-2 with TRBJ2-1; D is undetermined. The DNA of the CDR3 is TGTGCCAGCAGCTTAGAACTAAAAAACCACAATGAGCAGTTCTTC. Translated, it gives CASSLELKNHNEQFF. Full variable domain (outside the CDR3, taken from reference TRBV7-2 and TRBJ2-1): GAGVSQSPSNKVTEKGKDVELRCDPISGHTALYWYRQSLGQGLEFLIYFQGNSAPDKSGLPSDRFSAERTGGSVSTLTIQRTQQEDSAVYLCASSLELKNHNEQFFGPGTRLTVL.